A single T cell receptor (beta chain) is shown here with its context. Germline V gene sequence: CDR1 MDHEN, CDR2 SYDVKM. CDR3 size: 16 residues. V shed 6 bases and J shed 7 bases, with 22 bases lying between them. Only in-frame clones appear in the TCRdb table, and some are missing; sequencing was by immunoSEQ multiplex PCR. The profile covers 200,000 to 250,000 clones, with around 84% appearing a single time and 5.5% to 7.5% taken by the ten largest. Participant ages covered roughly 18 to 89 years across 25 or so US areas. The data were obtained in a study of blood T cell repertoires in COVID-19. The sample was PBMCs or T cells enriched from blood (not recorded which). The rearrangement links TRBV28 to TRBJ2-1; D is possibly TRBD2 (5 bases). The clonotype was recovered from a woman aged 40 to 50 who had recovered from COVID-19. The chain's CDR3 is CASRPGVKGRRNEQFF. In DNA form, the CDR3 reads TGTGCCAGCAGACCCGGGGTTAAAGGGCGAAGGAATGAGCAGTTCTTC.